The rows below give T cell receptor beta chains drawn from one sample of a study of shared clonotypes between healthy human individuals. Profiled with immunoSEQ multiplex PCR; TCRdb holds only in-frame clones, not every one. The table records about 2 million clones, roughly 94% of them present only once. The specimen sequenced was naive CD8+ T cells sorted from blood. All receptors derive from a man between 18 and 29 years old in good health. CDR3s include the opening cysteine and the closing phenylalanine or tryptophan. D genes are given only for firm matches. A clone size is listed for some rows: how often the clone was seen (once, few, many), or a class if it is expanded.

abundance: .; j_gene: TRBJ1-4; d_gene: .; len: 14; v_gene: TRBV10-2; CDR3nt: TGCGCCAGCAGTGAGTCCCGTACTAATGAAAAACTGTTTTTT; CDR3aa: CASSESRTNEKLFF
abundance: .; j_gene: TRBJ2-7; d_gene: .; len: 15; v_gene: TRBV5-1; CDR3nt: TGCGCCAGCAGCTTGGAGCCAGGGACTTCCTACGAGCAGTACTTC; CDR3aa: CASSLEPGTSYEQYF
abundance: .; j_gene: TRBJ2-7; d_gene: TRBD1; len: 16; v_gene: TRBV19; CDR3nt: TGTGCCAGTAGCCGCCGACCGGGACAGGAGTCCTACGAGCAGTACTTC; CDR3aa: CASSRRPGQESYEQYF
abundance: .; j_gene: TRBJ2-5; d_gene: TRBD1; len: 13; v_gene: TRBV2; CDR3nt: TGTGCCAGCAGTGACCAGGGGGAAGAGACCCAGTACTTC; CDR3aa: CASSDQGEETQYF
abundance: .; j_gene: TRBJ1-2; d_gene: TRBD1; len: 14; v_gene: TRBV5-4; CDR3nt: TGTGCCAGCAGCCCTGGTCCCGGGACAGGGATAATGCTCTTC; CDR3aa: CASSPGPGTGIMLF
abundance: once; j_gene: TRBJ1-2; d_gene: .; len: 15; v_gene: TRBV5-1; CDR3nt: TGCGCCAGCAGGCCAGATGGAGATGGGTCGTCAGGCTACACCTTC; CDR3aa: CASRPDGDGSSGYTF
abundance: .; j_gene: TRBJ2-2; d_gene: .; len: 16; v_gene: TRBV5-3; CDR3nt: TGTGCCAGAAGCTTGAAGAGACAGGTGAACACCGGGGAGCTGTTTTTT; CDR3aa: CARSLKRQVNTGELFF
abundance: .; j_gene: TRBJ2-3; d_gene: .; len: 15; v_gene: TRBV19; CDR3nt: TGTGCCAGTAGTATCCAGGATGGGCTCACAGATACGCAGTATTTT; CDR3aa: CASSIQDGLTDTQYF
abundance: few; j_gene: TRBJ1-2; d_gene: .; len: 14; v_gene: TRBV4-1; CDR3nt: TGCGCCAGCAGCCAAGCTGTAGGGGACTATGGCTACACCTTC; CDR3aa: CASSQAVGDYGYTF
abundance: .; j_gene: TRBJ2-2; d_gene: .; len: 14; v_gene: TRBV25-1; CDR3nt: TGTGCCAGCAGTGAGTGGGGGGACACCGGGGAGCTGTTTTTT; CDR3aa: CASSEWGDTGELFF